This T cell receptor beta chain appears in the sequencing data of a study of T cells after yellow fever vaccination. Turning to the study itself: Low-cell-number fractions were prepared with SMART-Seq v4 Ultra Low Input.

This clonotype has at least ten counts. Its antigen is not identified. Study results and limitations: Few clonotypes appeared in both CD4 and CD8 compartments. Highly abundant clonotypes carried over from the bulk population could end up in FACS-sorted repertoires as contaminants.

The 5'RACE template-switching step produced TCR cDNA and added a universal primer site and UMIs. TCRdb independently ran MiXCR on the 5' RACE reads; one entry per CDR3 protein. The sample lists 200,000 to 250,000 distinct CDR3 sequences, about 3% occurring once. The CDR3 covers 12 residues. Germline CDR1 SGHTA, CDR2 FQGNSA. Deletions cut 3 bases from V and 2 bases from J, with 4 bases between. This material consisted of CD4+ T cells sorted from PBMCs, taken 10 days after the yellow fever booster vaccination. The V gene is TRBV7-2, the J gene TRBJ2-5; D remains ambiguous. The receptor comes from a man younger than 35 who received the YFV17D yellow fever vaccine. Written as DNA, the CDR3 is TGTGCCAGCAGCTTTTGGCAAGAGACCCAGTACTTC. Its protein product is CASSFWQETQYF.